These T cell receptor beta chains were read from a single sample in a study of beta chain features in type 1 diabetes. Measured with immunoSEQ multiplex PCR; TCRdb has only the in-frame clones, and not every one. The table includes 200,000 to 250,000 clones, about 10% detected once. Sequencing was carried out using naive CD4+ T cells from blood. The source is a woman aged 18-30 years in good health. Each CDR3 is given with its conserved first and last residue. The order of the fields is V gene, clone size, J gene, D gene, CDR3 DNA, CDR3 protein. The D gene is left open where the match is weak. Clone size is shown for a subset of rows, as once, few, many or a class of expanded clone.

TRBV7-9	many	TRBJ2-4	TRBD1	TGTGCCAGCAGCACACATACAGGGGTCTTAAACATTCAGTACTTC	CASSTHTGVLNIQYF
TRBV14	few	TRBJ1-6	-	TGTGCCAGCAGCCGGGGGCTTGACAATTCACCCCTCCACTTT	CASSRGLDNSPLHF
TRBV18	-	TRBJ1-3	TRBD1	TGTGCCAGCTCACCCCGGACAGGGAATCCTATTGGAAACACCATATATTTT	CASSPRTGNPIGNTIYF
TRBV29-1	-	TRBJ1-1	-	TGCAGCGTTGAAGATCCGGCCGGGGGAGGGAAAGCTTTCTTT	CSVEDPAGGGKAFF
TRBV11-1	-	TRBJ2-3	TRBD1	TGTGCCAGCAGCCAAGGACAGGCCAGAGTGGGGTATTTT	CASSQGQARVGYF
TRBV7-8	-	TRBJ2-1	TRBD2	TGTGCCAGCAGCCCGGGACTAGCGGGGGGCAGATACAATGAGCAGTTCTTC	CASSPGLAGGRYNEQFF
TRBV9	-	TRBJ1-6	TRBD1	TGTGCCAGCAGCGTGCGGGACAGGGTGAATTCACCCCTCCACTTT	CASSVRDRVNSPLHF
TRBV9	-	TRBJ1-5	-	TGTGCCAGCAGCCCCCACCGTCCCAGTGATCAGCCCCAGCATTTT	CASSPHRPSDQPQHF
TRBV30	few	TRBJ2-7	-	TGTGCCTGGAGTGTCTCTTCTTACGAGCAGTACTTC	CAWSVSSYEQYF
TRBV7-8	-	TRBJ1-1	TRBD1	TGTGCCAGCAGCACCAAAGACAGGGTCATGAACACTGAAGCTTTCTTT	CASSTKDRVMNTEAFF
TRBV11-2	few	TRBJ1-3	-	TGTGCCAGCGAACGATTACGGGGGAACACCATATATTTT	CASERLRGNTIYF
TRBV5-6	few	TRBJ2-1	TRBD2	TGTGCCAGCAGCTTGGTTGGTAGCGGGAGGGCCCGTGAGCAGTTCTTC	CASSLVGSGRAREQFF